This T cell receptor (beta chain) was profiled in a study of T cell responses to AZD1222 COVID-19 vaccine. This clone was seen a handful of times. Sequencing used immunoSEQ multiplex PCR; TCRdb keeps in-frame clones, though not all of them. Among 120,000 or so clones listed, roughly 90% were seen once. Germline V gene lookup returns CDR1 MDHEN and CDR2 SYDVKM. There are 17 residues in the CDR3. The ends were cut back, 1 base at V and 2 bases at J, with 15 bases in the middle. The sequence derives from an adult in good health. The sequencing here drew on peripheral blood, taken on day 0 of MenACWY control vaccination. The genes are TRBV28 and TRBJ2-4, with D tentatively TRBD2 (6 bases). The CDR3 DNA reads TGTGCCAGCAGTTTATTTAAGGAGGGCTCAACCAAAAACATTCAGTACTTC. Its translation is CASSLFKEGSTKNIQYF.